This T cell receptor (beta chain) is from a study of regulatory T cells in long-lasting Graves disease. Study-level findings and limits: Patients with persistent Graves' had lower TCR diversity than newly diagnosed patients.

J was trimmed by 3 bases and V by 7 bases; bases with no gene match: 7. Germline assignment: CDR1 MNHEY and CDR2 SVGEGT. The CDR3 is 16 residues long. CDR3-region Arm-PCR and iRepertoire HTBI primers produced the TCR beta libraries. TCRdb re-called the multiplex PCR reads through MiXCR, storing one row per CDR3 protein. The sample holds under 250,000 distinct CDR3 sequences; 20% to 25% are singletons and the top ten take around 14%. Time point: newly diagnosed GD, antithyroid drugs for less than 3 months. PBMC-derived RNA was used for the TCR library. This clonotype was picked up many times. Antigen unknown.

The chain carries TRBV6-2 or TRBV6-3 and TRBJ2-7; 15 bases are shared with TRBD2. The sample in question was peripheral blood mononuclear cells (PBMCs), obtained at new diagnosis, from a patient treated with antithyroid drugs. This TCR was recovered from a female donor with Graves disease. CDR3 amino acids: CASNEGGLAGGYEQYF. The CDR3 nucleotides are TGTGCCAGCAACGAGGGGGGACTAGCGGGAGGCTACGAGCAGTACTTC.